This T cell receptor (beta chain) was sequenced for a study of human T cells and chemical hapten exposure. This clonotype was observed at least ten times. This CDR3 has 15 amino acids. From germline, CDR1 is MNHEY and CDR2 SMNVEV (reference sequence). The V gene lost 8 bases and the J gene lost 5 bases, with 18 bases spanning the gap. Via MiXCR, TCRdb re-called the RACE reads, giving one row per CDR3 protein. Of approximately 30,000 distinct CDR3 sequences listed, 5% to 6.5% were seen once; the top ten hold roughly 5.9%. Documented time point: patch test 3, about 24 weeks after DPC sensitization. Treatment specified: therapeutic diphenylcyclopropenone sensitization with weekly scalp DPC.

Sequencing was performed on whole blood, taken in connection with sensitization to the hapten diphenylcyclopropenone (DPC). This receptor was identified in a man in his thirties or forties with alopecia areata. Some clones in this sample may be carry-over from other donors' samples. This rearrangement joins TRBV27 to TRBJ2-2; D perhaps matches TRBD1 (6 bases). The CDR3 coding sequence is TGTGCCAGCCGCCTTAACCCCCAGGGGACCGGGGAGCTGTTTTTT. Translating gives CASRLNPQGTGELFF.